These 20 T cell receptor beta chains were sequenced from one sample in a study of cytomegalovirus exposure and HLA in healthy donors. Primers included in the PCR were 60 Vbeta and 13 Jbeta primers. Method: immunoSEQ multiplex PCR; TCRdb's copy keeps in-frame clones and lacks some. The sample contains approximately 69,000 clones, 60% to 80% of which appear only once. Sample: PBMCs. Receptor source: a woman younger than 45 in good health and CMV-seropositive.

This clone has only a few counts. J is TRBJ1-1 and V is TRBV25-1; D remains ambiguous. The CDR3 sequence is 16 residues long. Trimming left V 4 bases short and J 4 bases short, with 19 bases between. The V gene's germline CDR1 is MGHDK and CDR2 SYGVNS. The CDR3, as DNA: TGTGCCAGCAGTGCATCCCTCGAGGCAACCCTCACTGAAGCTTTCTTT. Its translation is CASSASLEATLTEAFF. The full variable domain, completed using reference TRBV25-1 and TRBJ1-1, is EADIYQTPRYLVIGTGKKITLECSQTMGHDKMYWYQQDPGMELHLIHYSYGVNSTEKGDLSSESTVSRIRTEHFPLTLESARPSHTSQYLCASSASLEATLTEAFFGQGTRLTVV.

CDR3 region: CAGTPGGFLNYEQYF. The CDR3, as DNA: TGTGCCGGTACCCCTGGGGGCTTCCTAAACTACGAGCAGTACTTC. The V and J genes are TRBV30 and TRBJ2-7; D may be TRBD1 (6 bases). Trimming took off 8 bases at V and 3 bases at J, with 23 bases between the two ends. Germline CDR1 reads GTSNPN; CDR2 reads SVGIG (reference sequence). This CDR3 spans 15 amino acids. Variable domain in full (rest from reference TRBV30 and TRBJ2-7): SQTIHQWPATLVQPVGSPLSLECTVEGTSNPNLYWYRQAAGRGLQLLFYSVGIGQISSEVPQNLSASRPQDRQFILSSKKLLLSDSGFYLCAGTPGGFLNYEQYFGPGTRLTVT.

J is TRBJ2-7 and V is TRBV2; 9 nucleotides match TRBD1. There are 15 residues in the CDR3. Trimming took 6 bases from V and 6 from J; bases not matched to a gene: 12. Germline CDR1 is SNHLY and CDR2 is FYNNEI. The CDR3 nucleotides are TGTGCCAGCAGGCCTACCGGGACAGGGAGGCGCGAGCAGTACTTC. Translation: CASRPTGTGRREQYF.

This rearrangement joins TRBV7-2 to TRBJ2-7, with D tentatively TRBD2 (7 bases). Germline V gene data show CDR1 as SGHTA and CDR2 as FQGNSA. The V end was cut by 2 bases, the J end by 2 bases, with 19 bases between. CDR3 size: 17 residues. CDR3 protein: CASSLLGQRGGAYEQYF. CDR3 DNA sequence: TGTGCCAGCAGCTTATTGGGTCAGCGAGGGGGGGCCTACGAGCAGTACTTC.

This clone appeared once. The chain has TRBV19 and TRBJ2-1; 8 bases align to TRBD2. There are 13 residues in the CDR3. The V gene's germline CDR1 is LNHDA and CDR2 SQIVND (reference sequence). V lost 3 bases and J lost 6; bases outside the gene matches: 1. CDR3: CASSMGLGNEQFF. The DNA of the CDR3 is TGTGCCAGTAGTATGGGACTAGGCAATGAGCAGTTCTTC. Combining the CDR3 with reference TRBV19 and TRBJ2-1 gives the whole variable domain DGGITQSPKYLFRKEGQNVTLSCEQNLNHDAMYWYRQDPGQGLRLIYYSQIVNDFQKGDIAEGYSVSREKKESFPLTVTSAQKNPTAFYLCASSMGLGNEQFFGPGTRLTVL.

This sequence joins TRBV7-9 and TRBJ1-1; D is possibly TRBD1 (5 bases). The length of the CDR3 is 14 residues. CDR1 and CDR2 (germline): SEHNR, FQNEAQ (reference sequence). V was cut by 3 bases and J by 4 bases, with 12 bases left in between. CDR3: CASSFDTQGTEAFF. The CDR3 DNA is TGTGCCAGCAGCTTCGACACCCAGGGCACTGAAGCTTTCTTT. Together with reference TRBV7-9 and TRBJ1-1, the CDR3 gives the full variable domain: DTGVSQNPRHKITKRGQNVTFRCDPISEHNRLYWYRQTLGQGPEFLTYFQNEAQLEKSRLLSDRFSAERPKGSFSTLEIQRTEQGDSAMYLCASSFDTQGTEAFFGQGTRLTVV.

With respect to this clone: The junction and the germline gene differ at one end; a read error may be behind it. In nucleotides, the CDR3 is TGCGCCAGCAGTTTAGCGGGCACAGATACGCGGTATTTT. This gives the protein CASSLAGTDTRYF. This rearrangement joins TRBV10-1 to TRBJ2-3; 7 bases line up with TRBD2. The CDR3 runs to 13 residues. Germline V CDR1 and CDR2: WNHNN, SYGVQD (reference sequence).

CDR3: CASSGTSGPYEQYF. CDR3 nucleotide sequence: TGCGCCAGCAGCGGCACTAGCGGACCCTACGAGCAGTACTTC. The rearrangement links TRBV5-1 to TRBJ2-7; 8 bases agree with TRBD2. The CDR3 loop spans 14 amino acids. The germline gives CDR1 SGHRS, CDR2 YFSETQ. V lost 4 bases and J lost 2; bases outside the gene matches: 5.

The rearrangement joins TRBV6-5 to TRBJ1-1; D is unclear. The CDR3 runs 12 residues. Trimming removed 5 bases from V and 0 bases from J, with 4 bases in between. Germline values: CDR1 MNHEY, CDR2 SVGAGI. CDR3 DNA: TGTGCCAGCAGTACAGTGAACACTGAAGCTTTCTTT. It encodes CASSTVNTEAFF.

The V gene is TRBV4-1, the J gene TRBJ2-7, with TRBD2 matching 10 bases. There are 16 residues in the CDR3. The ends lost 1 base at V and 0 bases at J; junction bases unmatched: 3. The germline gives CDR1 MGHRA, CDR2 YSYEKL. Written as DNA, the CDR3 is TGCGCCAGCAGCCAAGCCAGGACTAGCGGCTCCTACGAGCAGTACTTC. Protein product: CASSQARTSGSYEQYF.

CDR3 sequence reads: CASSLIGPLATEAFF. CDR3 in DNA: TGTGCCAGCAGTTTGATCGGACCCCTAGCCACTGAAGCTTTCTTT. The chain carries TRBV27 and TRBJ1-1; D remains ambiguous. Germline values: CDR1 MNHEY, CDR2 SMNVEV (reference sequence). Trimming took 3 bases from V and 4 from J, leaving 15 bases between them. The CDR3 has 15 residues.

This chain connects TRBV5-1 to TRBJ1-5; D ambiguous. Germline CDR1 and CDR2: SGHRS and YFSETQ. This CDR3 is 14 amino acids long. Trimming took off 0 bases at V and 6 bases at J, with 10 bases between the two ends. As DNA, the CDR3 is TGCGCCAGCAGCTTGGAGCAGGATAGTCAGCCCCAGCATTTT. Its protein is CASSLEQDSQPQHF.

CDR3 sequence (DNA): TGTGCCAGCAGTAACCAGGGTAGCGGGAGCTTAGAGTATTTT. Translating it yields CASSNQGSGSLEYF. The chain couples TRBV25-1 to TRBJ2-3, with 9 bases lining up with TRBD2. Unmatched junction bases numbered 13, after V lost 5 bases and J lost 13 bases. CDR1 is MGHDK, CDR2 SYGVNS, per germline. This CDR3 comprises 14 residues.

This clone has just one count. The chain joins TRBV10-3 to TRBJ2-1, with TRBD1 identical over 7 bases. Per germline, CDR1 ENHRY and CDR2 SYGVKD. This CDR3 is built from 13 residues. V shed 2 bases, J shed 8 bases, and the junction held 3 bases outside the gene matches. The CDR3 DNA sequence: TGTGCCATCAGTGAGGACAGGGATCATGAGCAGTTCTTC. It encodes CAISEDRDHEQFF.

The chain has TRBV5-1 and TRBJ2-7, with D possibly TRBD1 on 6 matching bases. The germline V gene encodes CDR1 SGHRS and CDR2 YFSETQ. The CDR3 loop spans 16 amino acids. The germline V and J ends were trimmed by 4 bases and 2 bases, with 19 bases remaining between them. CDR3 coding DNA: TGCGCCAGCAGCCCTGGCCGTACAGGGCCAACCTACGAGCAGTACTTC. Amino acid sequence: CASSPGRTGPTYEQYF. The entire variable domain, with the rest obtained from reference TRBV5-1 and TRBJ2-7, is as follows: KAGVTQTPRYLIKTRGQQVTLSCSPISGHRSVSWYQQTPGQGLQFLFEYFSETQRNKGNFPGRFSGRQFSNSRSEMNVSTLELGDSALYLCASSPGRTGPTYEQYFGPGTRLTVT.

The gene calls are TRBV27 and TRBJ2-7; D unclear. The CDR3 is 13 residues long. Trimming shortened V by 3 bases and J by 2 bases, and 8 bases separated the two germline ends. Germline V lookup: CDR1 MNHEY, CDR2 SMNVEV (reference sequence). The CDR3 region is CASSFTPTYEQYF. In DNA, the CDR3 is TGTGCCAGCAGTTTCACACCAACCTACGAGCAGTACTTC.

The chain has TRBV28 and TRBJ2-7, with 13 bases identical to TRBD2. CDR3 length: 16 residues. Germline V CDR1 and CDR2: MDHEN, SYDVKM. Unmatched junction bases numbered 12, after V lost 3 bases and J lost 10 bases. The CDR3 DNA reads TGTGCCAGCAGTTTTTCAGGGGGCGGACTAGCGGGAGTTCAGTACTTC. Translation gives CASSFSGGGLAGVQYF. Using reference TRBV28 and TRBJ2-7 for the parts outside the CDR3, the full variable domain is DVKVTQSSRYLVKRTGEKVFLECVQDMDHENMFWYRQDPGLGLRLIYFSYDVKMKEKGDIPEGYSVSREKKERFSLILESASTNQTSMYLCASSFSGGGLAGVQYFGPGTRLTVT.

CDR3 amino acids: CASSREQGSGYTF. The CDR3 coding sequence is TGTGCCAGCAGCCGCGAACAGGGGTCTGGCTACACCTTC. The V and J genes are TRBV6-5 and TRBJ1-2; 7 bases agree with TRBD1. The CDR3 runs 13 residues. J lost 7 bases, V lost 6 bases, and 8 bases had no gene match. Per the germline V gene, CDR1 is MNHEY and CDR2 is SVGAGI.

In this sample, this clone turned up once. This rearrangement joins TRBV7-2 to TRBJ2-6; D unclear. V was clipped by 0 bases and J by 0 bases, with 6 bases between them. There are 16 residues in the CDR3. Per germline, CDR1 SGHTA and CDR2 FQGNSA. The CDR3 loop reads CASSLAFLSGANVLTF. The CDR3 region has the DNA TGTGCCAGCAGCTTAGCGTTCCTCTCTGGGGCCAACGTCCTGACTTTC.

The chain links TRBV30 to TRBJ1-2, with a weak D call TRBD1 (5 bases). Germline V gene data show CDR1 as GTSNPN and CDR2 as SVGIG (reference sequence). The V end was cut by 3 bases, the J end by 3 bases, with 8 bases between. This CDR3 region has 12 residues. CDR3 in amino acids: CAWSDSHYGYTF. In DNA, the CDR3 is TGTGCCTGGAGCGACAGTCACTATGGCTACACCTTC.